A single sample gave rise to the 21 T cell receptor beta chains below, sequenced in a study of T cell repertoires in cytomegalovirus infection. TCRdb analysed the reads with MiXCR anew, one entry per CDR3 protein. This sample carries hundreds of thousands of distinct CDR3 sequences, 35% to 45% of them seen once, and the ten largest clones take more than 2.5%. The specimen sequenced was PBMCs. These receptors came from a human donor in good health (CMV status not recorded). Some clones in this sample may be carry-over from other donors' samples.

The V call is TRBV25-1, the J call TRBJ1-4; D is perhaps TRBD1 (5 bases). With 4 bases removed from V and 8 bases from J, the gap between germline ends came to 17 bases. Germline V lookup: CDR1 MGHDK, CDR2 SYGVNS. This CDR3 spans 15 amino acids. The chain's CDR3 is CASSGGLGPGEKLFF. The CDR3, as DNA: TGTGCCAGCAGTGGTGGCTTGGGGCCCGGAGAAAAACTGTTTTTT.

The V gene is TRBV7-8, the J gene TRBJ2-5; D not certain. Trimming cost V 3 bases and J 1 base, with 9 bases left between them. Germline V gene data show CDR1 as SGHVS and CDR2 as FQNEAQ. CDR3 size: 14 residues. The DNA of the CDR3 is TGTGCCAGCAGCTTCGACTGGATCCAAGAGACCCAGTACTTC. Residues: CASSFDWIQETQYF.

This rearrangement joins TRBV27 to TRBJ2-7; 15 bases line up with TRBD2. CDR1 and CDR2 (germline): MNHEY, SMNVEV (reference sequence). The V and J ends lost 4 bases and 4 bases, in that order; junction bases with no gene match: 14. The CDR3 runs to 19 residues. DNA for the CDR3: TGTGCCAGCAGTTCACGCCCGGGACTAGCGGGAGGCAACCTTTACGAGCAGTACTTC. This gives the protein CASSSRPGLAGGNLYEQYF.

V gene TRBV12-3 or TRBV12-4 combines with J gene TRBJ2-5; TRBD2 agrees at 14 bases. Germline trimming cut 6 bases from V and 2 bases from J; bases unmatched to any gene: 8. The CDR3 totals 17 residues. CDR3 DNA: TGTGCCAGCAGACGAGGGACTAGCGGGAGCGGACAAGAGACCCAGTACTTC. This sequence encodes CASRRGTSGSGQETQYF.

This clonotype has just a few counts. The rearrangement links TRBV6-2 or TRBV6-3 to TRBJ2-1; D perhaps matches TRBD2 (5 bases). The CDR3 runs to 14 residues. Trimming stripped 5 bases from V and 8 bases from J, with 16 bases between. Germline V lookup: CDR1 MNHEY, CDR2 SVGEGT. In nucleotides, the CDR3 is TGTGCCAGCAGTAGAAGCCCAACTAGTTATGAGCAGTTCTTC. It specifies CASSRSPTSYEQFF.

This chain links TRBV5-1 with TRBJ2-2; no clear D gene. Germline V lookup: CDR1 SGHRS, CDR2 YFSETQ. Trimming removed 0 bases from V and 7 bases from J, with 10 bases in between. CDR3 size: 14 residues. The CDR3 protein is CASSLDSWVGELFF. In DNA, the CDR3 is TGCGCCAGCAGCTTGGACAGTTGGGTCGGGGAGCTGTTTTTT.

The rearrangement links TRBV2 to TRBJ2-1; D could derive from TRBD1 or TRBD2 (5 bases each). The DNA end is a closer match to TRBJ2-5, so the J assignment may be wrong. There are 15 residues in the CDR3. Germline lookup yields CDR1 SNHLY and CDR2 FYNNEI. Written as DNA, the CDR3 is TGTGCCAGCAGCGGTGCCGGGACCCCTCAAGAGACCCAGTACTTC. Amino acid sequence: CASSGAGTPQETQYF.

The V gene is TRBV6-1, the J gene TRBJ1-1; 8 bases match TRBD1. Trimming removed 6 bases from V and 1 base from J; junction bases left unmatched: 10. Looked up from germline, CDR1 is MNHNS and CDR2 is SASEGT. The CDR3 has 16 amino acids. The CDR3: CASRTDRAPTNTEAFF. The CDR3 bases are TGTGCCAGCAGAACGGACAGGGCTCCTACGAACACTGAAGCTTTCTTT.

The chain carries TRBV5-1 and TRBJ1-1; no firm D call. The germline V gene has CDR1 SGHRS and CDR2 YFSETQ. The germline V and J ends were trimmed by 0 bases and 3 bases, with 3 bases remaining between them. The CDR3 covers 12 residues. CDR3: CASSLDHTEAFF. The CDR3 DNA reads TGCGCCAGCAGCTTGGACCACACTGAAGCTTTCTTT.

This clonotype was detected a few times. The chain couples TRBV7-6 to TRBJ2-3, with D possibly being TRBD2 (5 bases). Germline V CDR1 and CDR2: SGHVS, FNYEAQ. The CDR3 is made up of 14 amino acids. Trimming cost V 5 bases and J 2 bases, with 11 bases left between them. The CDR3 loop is CASSRGQNTDTQYF. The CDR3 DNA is TGTGCCAGCAGCCGCGGGCAGAACACAGATACGCAGTATTTT.

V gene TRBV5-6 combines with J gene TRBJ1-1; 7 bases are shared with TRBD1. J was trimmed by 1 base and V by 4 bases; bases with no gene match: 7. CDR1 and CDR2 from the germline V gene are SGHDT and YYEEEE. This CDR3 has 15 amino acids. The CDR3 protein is CASSDKGQKNTEAFF. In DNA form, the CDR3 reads TGTGCCAGCAGCGACAAGGGACAGAAGAACACTGAAGCTTTCTTT.

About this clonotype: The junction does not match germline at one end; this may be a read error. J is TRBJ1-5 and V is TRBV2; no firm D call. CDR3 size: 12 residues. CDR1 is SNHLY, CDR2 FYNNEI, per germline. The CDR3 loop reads CACSESQKPQHF. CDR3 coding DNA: TGTGCCTGCAGTGAATCTCAAAAGCCCCAGCATTTT.

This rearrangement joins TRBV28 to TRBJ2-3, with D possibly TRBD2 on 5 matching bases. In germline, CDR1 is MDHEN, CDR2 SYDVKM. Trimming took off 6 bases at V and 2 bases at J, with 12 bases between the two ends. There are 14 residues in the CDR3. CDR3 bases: TGTGCCAGCAGCTACGGAGGATACACAGATACGCAGTATTTT. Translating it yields CASSYGGYTDTQYF.

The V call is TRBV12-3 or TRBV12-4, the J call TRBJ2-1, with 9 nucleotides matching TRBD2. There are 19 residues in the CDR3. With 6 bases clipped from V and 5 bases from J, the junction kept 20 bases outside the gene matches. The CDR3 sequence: CASRSPWEGREGPDNEQFF. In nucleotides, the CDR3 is TGTGCCAGCAGGTCTCCGTGGGAGGGGCGGGAGGGACCTGACAATGAGCAGTTCTTC.

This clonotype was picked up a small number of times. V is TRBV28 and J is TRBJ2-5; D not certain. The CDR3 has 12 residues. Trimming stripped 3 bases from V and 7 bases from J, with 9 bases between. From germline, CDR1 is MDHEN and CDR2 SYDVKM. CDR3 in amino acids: CASSFGWGTQYF. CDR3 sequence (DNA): TGTGCCAGCAGTTTCGGGTGGGGGACCCAGTACTTC. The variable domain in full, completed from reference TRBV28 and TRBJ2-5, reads DVKVTQSSRYLVKRTGEKVFLECVQDMDHENMFWYRQDPGLGLRLIYFSYDVKMKEKGDIPEGYSVSREKKERFSLILESASTNQTSMYLCASSFGWGTQYFGPGTRLLVL.

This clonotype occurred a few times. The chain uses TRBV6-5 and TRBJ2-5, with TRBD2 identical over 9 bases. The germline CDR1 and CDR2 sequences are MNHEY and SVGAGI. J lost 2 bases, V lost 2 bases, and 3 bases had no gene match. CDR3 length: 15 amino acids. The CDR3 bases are TGTGCCAGCAGTTACAGCGGGGGGCAACAAGAGACCCAGTACTTC. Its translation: CASSYSGGQQETQYF.

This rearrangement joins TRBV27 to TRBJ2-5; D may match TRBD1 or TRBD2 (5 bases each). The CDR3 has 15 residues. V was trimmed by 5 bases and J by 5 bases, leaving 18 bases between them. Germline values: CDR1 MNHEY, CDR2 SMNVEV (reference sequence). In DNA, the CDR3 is TGTGCCAGCAGTCGGACCTTAGTGGGGGTGGAGACCCAGTACTTC. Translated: CASSRTLVGVETQYF.

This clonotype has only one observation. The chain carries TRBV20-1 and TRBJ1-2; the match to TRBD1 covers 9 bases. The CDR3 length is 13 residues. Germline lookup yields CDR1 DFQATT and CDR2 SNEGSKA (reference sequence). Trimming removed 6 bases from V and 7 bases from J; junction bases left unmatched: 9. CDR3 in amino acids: CSAPRDRASGYTF. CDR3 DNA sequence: TGCAGTGCGCCCCGGGACAGGGCGAGTGGCTACACCTTC.

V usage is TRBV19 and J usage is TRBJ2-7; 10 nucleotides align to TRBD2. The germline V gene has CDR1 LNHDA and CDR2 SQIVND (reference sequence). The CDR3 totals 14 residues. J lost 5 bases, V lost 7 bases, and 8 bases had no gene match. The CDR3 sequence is CASTPASGGNEQYF. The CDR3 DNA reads TGTGCCAGTACCCCGGCTAGCGGGGGAAACGAGCAGTACTTC.

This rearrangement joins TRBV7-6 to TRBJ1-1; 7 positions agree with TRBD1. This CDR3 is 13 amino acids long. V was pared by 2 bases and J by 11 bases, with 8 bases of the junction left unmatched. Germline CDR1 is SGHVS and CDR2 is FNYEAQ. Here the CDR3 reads CASSLSQGRSAFF. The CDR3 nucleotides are TGTGCCAGCAGCTTATCACAGGGGCGTTCCGCTTTCTTT.

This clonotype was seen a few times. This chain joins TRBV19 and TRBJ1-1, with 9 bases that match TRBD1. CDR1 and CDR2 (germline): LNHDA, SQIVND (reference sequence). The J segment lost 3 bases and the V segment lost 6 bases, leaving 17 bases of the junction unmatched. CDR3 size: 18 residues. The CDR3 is CASRGTGYAVTFDTEAFF. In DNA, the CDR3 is TGTGCCAGTAGGGGGACAGGGTATGCTGTCACCTTCGACACTGAAGCTTTCTTT.